The 26 T cell receptor beta chains listed next were all sequenced from one sample in a study of blood T cell repertoires in COVID-19. Repertoires were generated with immunoSEQ multiplex PCR, while TCRdb's copy carries only in-frame clones and drops some. There are about 140,000 clones in the sample; about three quarters occur only once, and 15% to 20% lies in the top ten. The sequenced sample consisted of peripheral blood. Source of these receptors: a man between 50 and 59 years old with acute or convalescent COVID-19.

The chain joins TRBV2 to TRBJ1-2, with no clear D. The CDR3 runs 13 residues. V shed 6 bases and J shed 2 bases, with 10 bases lying between them. Germline CDR1 and CDR2: SNHLY and FYNNEI. This chain's CDR3 is CASRPQANYGYTF. CDR3 nucleotide sequence: TGTGCCAGCAGGCCTCAGGCGAACTATGGCTACACCTTC.

This clone was recorded once. The V call is TRBV30, the J call TRBJ2-3; 10 bases line up with TRBD2. Germline loops: CDR1 GTSNPN, CDR2 SVGIG (reference sequence). With V trimmed by 6 bases and J by 0 bases, 3 bases remained unmatched. The CDR3 spans 14 residues. The DNA of the CDR3 is TGTGCCTGTAGCGGGGGGCTCAGCACAGATACGCAGTATTTT. Protein sequence: CACSGGLSTDTQYF.

The chain has TRBV29-1 and TRBJ1-2; D not certain. The ends were cut back, 2 bases at V and 3 bases at J, with 13 bases in the middle. Germline V gene data show CDR1 as SQVTM and CDR2 as ANQGSEA. There are 14 residues in the CDR3. The CDR3 DNA sequence: TGCAGCGTTGAAATTGAGGCAGCTTACTATGGCTACACCTTC. This encodes CSVEIEAAYYGYTF.

The DNA of the CDR3 is TGTGCCAGCACGCGGGACAGAACAGATACGCAGTATTTT. Translating it yields CASTRDRTDTQYF. V gene TRBV6-5 combines with J gene TRBJ2-3; D perhaps matches TRBD1 (7 bases). Germline V gene sequence: CDR1 MNHEY, CDR2 SVGAGI. With 7 bases removed from V and 3 bases from J, the gap between germline ends came to 11 bases. The CDR3 covers 13 residues.

The chain combines TRBV5-6 with TRBJ2-7, with a weak D call TRBD1 (6 bases). Deletions cut 1 base from V and 0 bases from J, with 11 bases between. The CDR3 consists of 15 residues. The germline V gene encodes CDR1 SGHDT and CDR2 YYEEEE. The CDR3 reads CASSLTGISSYEQYF. For the CDR3, the DNA is TGTGCCAGCAGCTTGACAGGGATTAGCTCCTACGAGCAGTACTTC.

This chain uses TRBV20-1 with TRBJ2-7; no reliable D call. In germline, CDR1 is DFQATT, CDR2 SNEGSKA (reference sequence). V gave up 3 bases and J gave up 4 bases, with 13 bases separating them. The CDR3 has 13 residues. CDR3 protein: CSASGSREYEQYF. The CDR3 DNA reads as TGCAGTGCTAGTGGTAGCCGAGAATACGAGCAGTACTTC.

The rearrangement uses TRBV12-3 or TRBV12-4 and TRBJ1-1; D is uncertain. Between the trimmed V and J ends, which lost 2 bases and 7 bases, there was a span of 11 bases. The CDR3 totals 13 residues. DNA of the CDR3: TGTGCCAGCAGTTTACGGAGTGAGGTTGAAGCTTTCTTT. It encodes CASSLRSEVEAFF.

As to this clone: At one boundary the junction diverges from the germline segment, which might be a read error. The chain carries TRBV3-1 (or the pseudogene TRBV3-2) and TRBJ2-2; a weak D match, TRBD2 (6 bases). CDR3 length: 16 amino acids. The germline CDR1 and CDR2 sequences are LGHDT and YNNKEL (reference sequence). CDR3 region: CASNQDGRTNTGELFF. The DNA for the CDR3 is TGTGCCAGCAACCAAGACGGGAGAACGAACACCGGGGAGCTGTTTTTT.

The J gene is TRBJ1-4, the V gene TRBV15, with D perhaps matching TRBD1 (6 bases). The V and J ends lost 0 bases and 8 bases respectively, with 13 bases between them. The CDR3 sequence is 15 residues long. In germline, CDR1 is LNHNV, CDR2 YYDKDF (reference sequence). The CDR3, as DNA: TGTGCCACCAGCAGAGACGGCAGGGGAGGGGAAAAACTGTTTTTT. Translation gives CATSRDGRGGEKLFF.

The chain links TRBV11-2 to TRBJ2-1; 8 bases match TRBD2. The V gene's germline CDR1 is SGHAT and CDR2 FQNNGV. V shed 3 bases, J shed 8 bases, and the junction held 6 bases outside the gene matches. This CDR3 spans 14 amino acids. Written as DNA, the CDR3 is TGTGCCAGCAGCTTCTTCGGGGGGGGCTATGAGCAGTTCTTC. Translated, it gives CASSFFGGGYEQFF.

This sequence joins TRBV4-1 and TRBJ2-3; 12 bases agree with TRBD1. J gave up 3 bases and V 1 base, and 5 bases lay outside the gene matches. Germline V CDR1 and CDR2: MGHRA, YSYEKL. This CDR3 is built from 17 residues. Here the CDR3 DNA reads TGCGCCAGCAGCCAAGTCGGGACAGGGGGCCCTACAGATACGCAGTATTTT. It yields the protein CASSQVGTGGPTDTQYF.

The chain recombines TRBV30 with TRBJ1-5; a weak D match, TRBD1 (6 bases). Germline values: CDR1 GTSNPN, CDR2 SVGIG (reference sequence). The CDR3 covers 17 residues. V was pared by 2 bases and J by 0 bases, with 17 bases between. The CDR3 loop reads CAWSSPTGWDSNQPQHF. The CDR3 nucleotides are TGTGCCTGGAGTTCTCCCACAGGGTGGGATAGCAATCAGCCCCAGCATTTT.

The V and J genes are TRBV9 and TRBJ2-1; D perhaps matches TRBD1 (5 bases). Germline CDR1 reads SGDLS; CDR2 reads YYNGEE. This CDR3 has 13 residues. Trimming cost V 0 bases and J 5 bases, with 6 bases left between them. The CDR3 reads CASSVGGNNEQFF. The CDR3 DNA follows: TGTGCCAGCAGCGTAGGGGGCAACAATGAGCAGTTCTTC.

The rearrangement links TRBV12-5 to TRBJ1-1; D ambiguous. There are 15 residues in the CDR3. Germline V gene sequence: CDR1 LGHNT, CDR2 FRNRAP. Trimming pared 5 bases from V and 0 bases from J, leaving 13 bases between. CDR3 protein: CASGAERTVNTEAFF. The CDR3 DNA reads TGTGCTAGTGGTGCTGAACGGACTGTGAACACTGAAGCTTTCTTT.

This clone was detected only a few times. The chain links TRBV20-1 to TRBJ2-1; D unresolved. The CDR3 is 14 residues long. V lost 3 bases to trimming and J lost 7 bases, with 16 bases between them. Per germline, CDR1 DFQATT and CDR2 SNEGSKA (reference sequence). The CDR3 is CSASRPVDKNEQFF. The CDR3 coding sequence is TGCAGTGCTAGTCGACCGGTCGACAAAAATGAGCAGTTCTTC.

In its sample, this clone was seen once. V usage is TRBV4-2 and J usage is TRBJ2-1, with 10 bases that match TRBD2. The germline CDR1 and CDR2 sequences are LGHNA and YNFKEQ. With V trimmed by 0 bases and J by 9 bases, 8 bases remained unmatched. The CDR3 is 16 residues long. As DNA, the CDR3 is TGTGCCAGCAGCCAAGAAAGAAGCGGGGGGGCTATTGAGCAGTTCTTC. Its protein is CASSQERSGGAIEQFF.

The chain is built from TRBV7-9 and TRBJ1-2; D remains ambiguous. Germline V gene sequence: CDR1 SEHNR, CDR2 FQNEAQ (reference sequence). The CDR3 is made up of 14 amino acids. Trimming left V 5 bases short and J 0 bases short, with 10 bases between. The CDR3 nucleotides read TGTGCCAGCAGCCCTGGCGGGGCTAACTATGGCTACACCTTC. As protein: CASSPGGANYGYTF.

The chain uses TRBV5-1 and TRBJ1-6; D is possibly TRBD1 (5 bases). Trimming cost V 4 bases and J 10 bases, with 18 bases left between them. The CDR3 has 15 amino acids. CDR1 and CDR2 from the germline V gene are SGHRS and YFSETQ. CDR3 region: CASSRARQGGSPLHF. CDR3 nucleotides: TGCGCCAGCAGCCGGGCCAGGCAGGGTGGGTCACCCCTCCACTTT. Complete variable domain (other parts from reference TRBV5-1 and TRBJ1-6): KAGVTQTPRYLIKTRGQQVTLSCSPISGHRSVSWYQQTPGQGLQFLFEYFSETQRNKGNFPGRFSGRQFSNSRSEMNVSTLELGDSALYLCASSRARQGGSPLHFGNGTRLTVT.

This chain connects TRBV7-2 to TRBJ1-4, with TRBD1 matching over 7 bases. V was pared by 5 bases and J by 6 bases, with 12 bases of the junction left unmatched. The germline CDR1 and CDR2 sequences are SGHTA and FQGNSA. The CDR3 has 16 amino acids. CDR3: CASSPGRGQLYEKLFF. CDR3 bases: TGTGCCAGCAGCCCCGGTAGGGGGCAGCTTTATGAAAAACTGTTTTTT.

The chain couples TRBV5-1 to TRBJ2-7; D perhaps matches TRBD1 (6 bases). The germline V and J ends were trimmed by 4 bases and 0 bases, with 11 bases remaining between them. The CDR3 covers 14 residues. CDR1 SGHRS and CDR2 YFSETQ come from the germline V gene. CDR3 in amino acids: CASSKDSYSYEQYF. The CDR3 region has the DNA TGCGCCAGCAGCAAGGACAGCTACTCCTACGAGCAGTACTTC.

This chain links TRBV6-6 with TRBJ2-4; TRBD1 matches 8 bases. Per germline, CDR1 MNHNY and CDR2 SVGAGI (reference sequence). CDR3 length equals 14 residues. The trim removed 4 bases at V and 8 bases at J, leaving 7 bases unmatched. The chain's CDR3 is CASSSPDREDIQYF. The CDR3, as DNA: TGTGCCAGCAGTTCCCCGGACAGGGAGGACATTCAGTACTTC.

The CDR3, as DNA: TGCAGCGTTGCGTCTCGGGGGGCTGACACCATATATTTT. Its protein product is CSVASRGADTIYF. This chain connects TRBV29-1 to TRBJ1-3; maybe TRBD1 (6 bases). CDR3 length equals 13 residues. V lost 4 bases and J 8 bases, leaving 15 bases between the germline ends. Germline V gene lookup returns CDR1 SQVTM and CDR2 ANQGSEA.

The chain employs TRBV3-1 (or the pseudogene TRBV3-2) and TRBJ1-1; D is unresolved. The CDR3 is made up of 13 amino acids. Germline CDR1 and CDR2: LGHDT and YNNKEL (reference sequence). V was pared by 1 base and J by 7 bases, with 10 bases between. CDR3 in amino acids: CASSQAHTHEAFF. The CDR3, as DNA: TGTGCCAGCAGCCAAGCACACACCCATGAAGCTTTCTTT.

This rearrangement joins TRBV7-2 to TRBJ2-5; TRBD2 aligns across 15 bases. Germline V gene sequence: CDR1 SGHTA, CDR2 FQGNSA. Germline trimming cut 3 bases from V and 7 bases from J; bases unmatched to any gene: 3. CDR3 length equals 15 residues. The CDR3 DNA sequence: TGTGCCAGCAGCTTGGAGGGACTAGCGGGGGGGACCCAGTACTTC. Translating it yields CASSLEGLAGGTQYF.

This clone was detected only once. The genes are TRBV5-6 and TRBJ2-7; possibly TRBD2 for D (6 bases). The CDR3 sequence is 13 residues long. Germline loops: CDR1 SGHDT, CDR2 YYEEEE. Between the trimmed V and J ends, which lost 4 bases and 6 bases, there was a span of 14 bases. For the CDR3, the DNA is TGTGCCAGCAGCGGTAGGGGAGGAAGCGAGCAGTACGTC. Its protein is CASSGRGGSEQYV.

The V and J genes are TRBV12-3 or TRBV12-4 and TRBJ2-2, with D hard to call. V was cut by 3 bases and J by 6 bases, with 5 bases left in between. This CDR3 contains 12 residues. The CDR3 protein is CASSLESGELFF. The CDR3 bases are TGTGCCAGCAGTTTGGAGTCCGGGGAGCTGTTTTTT.